This T cell receptor beta chain originates from a study of cytomegalovirus exposure and HLA in healthy donors. CDR1 and CDR2 from the germline V gene are SGDLS and YYNGEE. Trimming took 1 base from V and 2 from J, leaving 13 bases between them. CDR3 length: 16 amino acids. The PCR had 60 Vbeta and 13 Jbeta primers. This table comes from immunoSEQ multiplex PCR, and its TCRdb copy is limited to in-frame clones, with some not included. This table has around 200,000 clones, about two thirds appearing once. The TCR originated in a man in his forties in good health and CMV-seropositive. The chain recombines TRBV9 with TRBJ2-1, with a possible D match to TRBD1 (6 bases). The sample taken for sequencing was PBMCs. CDR3 nucleotides: TGTGCCAGCAGCGTATTCGGGGACACCACCTACAATGAGCAGTTCTTC. Translated, it gives CASSVFGDTTYNEQFF.